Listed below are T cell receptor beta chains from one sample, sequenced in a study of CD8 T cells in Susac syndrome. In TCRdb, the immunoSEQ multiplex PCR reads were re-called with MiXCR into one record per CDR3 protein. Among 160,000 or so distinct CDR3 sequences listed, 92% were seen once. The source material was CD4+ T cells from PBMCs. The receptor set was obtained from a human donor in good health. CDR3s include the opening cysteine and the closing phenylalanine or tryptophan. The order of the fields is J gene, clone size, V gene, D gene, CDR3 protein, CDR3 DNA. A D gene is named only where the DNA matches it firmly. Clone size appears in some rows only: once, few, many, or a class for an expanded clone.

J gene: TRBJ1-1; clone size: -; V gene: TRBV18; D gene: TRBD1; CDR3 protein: CASSEGQGANTEAFF; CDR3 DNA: TGTGCCAGCTCAGAGGGACAGGGGGCCAACACTGAAGCTTTCTTT
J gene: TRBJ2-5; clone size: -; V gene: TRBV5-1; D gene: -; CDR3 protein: CASSPGGGQETQYF; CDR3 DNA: TGCGCCAGCAGCCCTGGGGGAGGACAAGAGACCCAGTACTTC
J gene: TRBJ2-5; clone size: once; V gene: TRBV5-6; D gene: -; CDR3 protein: CASSSLTGGGTQYF; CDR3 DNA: TGTGCCAGCAGCTCCCTGACCGGCGGAGGGACCCAGTACTTC
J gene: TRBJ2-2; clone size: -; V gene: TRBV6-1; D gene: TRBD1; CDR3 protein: CASSRALGQGFAGELFF; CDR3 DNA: TGTGCCAGCAGTCGAGCCCTGGGACAGGGTTTTGCCGGGGAGCTGTTTTTT
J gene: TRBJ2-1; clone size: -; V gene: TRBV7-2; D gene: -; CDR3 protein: CASSLYEGEQFF; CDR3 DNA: TGTGCCAGCAGCTTATATGAGGGTGAGCAGTTCTTC
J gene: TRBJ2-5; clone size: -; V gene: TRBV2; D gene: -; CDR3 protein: CASSGQLGTQYF; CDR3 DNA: TGTGCCAGCAGTGGGCAATTAGGGACCCAGTACTTC
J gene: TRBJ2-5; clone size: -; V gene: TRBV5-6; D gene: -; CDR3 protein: CASSLDGRGREETQYF; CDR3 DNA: TGTGCCAGCAGCTTAGACGGACGGGGAAGGGAAGAGACCCAGTACTTC
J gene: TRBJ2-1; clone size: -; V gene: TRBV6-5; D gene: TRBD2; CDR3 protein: CASSYLGLAGERYNEQFF; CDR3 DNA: TGTGCCAGCAGTTACCTAGGACTAGCGGGAGAAAGGTACAATGAGCAGTTCTTC
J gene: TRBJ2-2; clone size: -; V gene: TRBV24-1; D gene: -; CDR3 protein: CATSVGGNTGELFF; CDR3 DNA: TGTGCCACCAGTGTTGGCGGGAACACCGGGGAGCTGTTTTTT
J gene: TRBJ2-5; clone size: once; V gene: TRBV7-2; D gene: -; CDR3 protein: CASSLGPRRQETQYF; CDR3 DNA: TGTGCCAGCAGCTTGGGCCCGAGGCGCCAAGAGACCCAGTACTTC
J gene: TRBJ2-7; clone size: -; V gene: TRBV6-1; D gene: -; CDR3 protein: CASSESSYEQYF; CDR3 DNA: TGTGCCAGCAGTGAGAGCTCCTACGAGCAGTACTTC
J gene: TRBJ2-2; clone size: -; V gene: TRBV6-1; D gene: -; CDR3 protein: CASRVLGHTGELFF; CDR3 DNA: TGTGCCAGCAGAGTTTTGGGCCACACCGGGGAGCTGTTTTTT
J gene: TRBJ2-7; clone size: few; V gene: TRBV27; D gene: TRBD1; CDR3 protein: CASSLVGGAYEQYF; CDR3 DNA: TGTGCCAGCAGTTTGGTAGGGGGCGCGTACGAGCAGTACTTC
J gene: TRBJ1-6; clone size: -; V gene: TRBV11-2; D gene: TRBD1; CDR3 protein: CASSIGTVNSPLHF; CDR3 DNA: TGTGCCAGCAGCATCGGGACAGTTAATTCACCCCTCCACTTT
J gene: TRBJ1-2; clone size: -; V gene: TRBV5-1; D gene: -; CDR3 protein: CASSLKNRNYGYTF; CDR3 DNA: TGCGCCAGCAGCTTAAAGAATAGAAACTATGGCTACACCTTC
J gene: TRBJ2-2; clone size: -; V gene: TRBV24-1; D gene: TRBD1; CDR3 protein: CATSPGQRNTGELFF; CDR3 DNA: TGTGCCACCAGTCCGGGACAGAGGAACACCGGGGAGCTGTTTTTT